This T cell receptor beta chain derives from a study of blood T cell repertoires in COVID-19. As for the study in general: COVID-19 samples from acute and convalescent phases originated in the United States, Italy and Spain. The cDNA or gDNA used as material had been derived from T cells, B-cell-depleted T cells, or PBMCs.

Germline V CDR1 and CDR2: MNHEY, SVGAGI. Trimming left V 8 bases short and J 1 base short, with 7 bases between. This CDR3 comprises 12 residues. Study processing details: Amplification of reference gene primers was used by the study to estimate nucleated cell counts. Produced via immunoSEQ multiplex PCR; TCRdb's table is partial and in-frame only. That table is the source of V, J and clone size, and D and trimming were worked out from the DNA. The table shows about 99,000 clones, with roughly 78% occurring only once. This clone has just one count. This clonotype was obtained from an elderly woman with active or convalescent COVID-19. The V call is TRBV6-5, the J call TRBJ2-3; D call uncertain. The sequenced sample was peripheral blood. The CDR3 region is CASHQGTDTQYF. The CDR3, as DNA: TGTGCCAGCCATCAGGGCACAGATACGCAGTATTTT.